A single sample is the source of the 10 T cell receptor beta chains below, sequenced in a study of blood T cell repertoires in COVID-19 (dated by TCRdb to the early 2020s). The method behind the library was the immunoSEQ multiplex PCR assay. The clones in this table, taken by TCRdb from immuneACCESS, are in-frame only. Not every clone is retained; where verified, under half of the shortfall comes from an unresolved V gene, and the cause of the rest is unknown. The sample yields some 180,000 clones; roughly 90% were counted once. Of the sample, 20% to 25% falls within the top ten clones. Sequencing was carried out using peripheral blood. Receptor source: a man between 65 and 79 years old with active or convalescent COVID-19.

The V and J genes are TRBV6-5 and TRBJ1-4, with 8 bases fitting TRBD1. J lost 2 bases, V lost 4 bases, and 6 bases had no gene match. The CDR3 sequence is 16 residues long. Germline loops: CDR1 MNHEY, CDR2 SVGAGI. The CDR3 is CASSWDRSQTNEKLFF. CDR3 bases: TGTGCCAGCAGTTGGGACAGGAGTCAGACTAATGAAAAACTGTTTTTT.

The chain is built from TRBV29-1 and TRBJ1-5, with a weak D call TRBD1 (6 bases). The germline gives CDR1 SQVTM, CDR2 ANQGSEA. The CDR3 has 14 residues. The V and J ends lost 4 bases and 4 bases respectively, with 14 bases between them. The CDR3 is CSVVLDSQNQPQHF. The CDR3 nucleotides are TGCAGCGTTGTACTGGACAGCCAAAATCAGCCCCAGCATTTT.

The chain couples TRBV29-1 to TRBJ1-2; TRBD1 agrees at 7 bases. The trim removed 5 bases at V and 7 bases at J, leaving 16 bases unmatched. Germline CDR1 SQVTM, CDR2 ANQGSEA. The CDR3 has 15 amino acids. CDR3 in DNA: TGCAGCGTTCTACGGGACAGTTTTCTGGGGGGTGGCTACACCTTC. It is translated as CSVLRDSFLGGGYTF.

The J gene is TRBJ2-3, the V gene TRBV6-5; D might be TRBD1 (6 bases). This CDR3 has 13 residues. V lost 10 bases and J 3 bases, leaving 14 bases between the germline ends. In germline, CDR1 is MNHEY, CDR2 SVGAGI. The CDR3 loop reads CATSRQGTDTQYF. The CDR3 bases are TGTGCCACCTCCCGTCAGGGGACAGATACGCAGTATTTT.

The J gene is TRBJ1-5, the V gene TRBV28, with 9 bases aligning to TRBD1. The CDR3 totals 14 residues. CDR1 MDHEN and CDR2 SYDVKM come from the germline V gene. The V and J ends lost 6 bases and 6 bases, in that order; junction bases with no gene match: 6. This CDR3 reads CASRGGTGIQPQHF. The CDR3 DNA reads TGTGCCAGCAGGGGGGGGACAGGGATTCAGCCCCAGCATTTT.

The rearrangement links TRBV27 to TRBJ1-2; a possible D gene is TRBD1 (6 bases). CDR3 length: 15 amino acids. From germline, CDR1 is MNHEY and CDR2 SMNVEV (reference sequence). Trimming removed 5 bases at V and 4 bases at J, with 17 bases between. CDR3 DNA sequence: TGTGCCAGCAGTCCACGGGGGGCGCGAATCTATGGCTACACCTTC. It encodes CASSPRGARIYGYTF.

DNA for the CDR3: TGTGCCAGCAGCGAGGACAGGGGTCGAGGTCGCGCTGGAAACACCATATATTTT. This sequence encodes CASSEDRGRGRAGNTIYF. The V and J genes are TRBV5-5 and TRBJ1-3, with TRBD1 matching over 9 bases. Looked up from germline, CDR1 is SGHKS and CDR2 is YYEKEE (reference sequence). The CDR3 covers 18 residues. With 4 bases clipped from V and 2 bases from J, the junction kept 13 bases outside the gene matches.

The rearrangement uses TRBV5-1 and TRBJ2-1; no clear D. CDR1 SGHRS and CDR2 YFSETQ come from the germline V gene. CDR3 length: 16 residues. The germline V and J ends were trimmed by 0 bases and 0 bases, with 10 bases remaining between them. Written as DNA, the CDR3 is TGCGCCAGCAGCTTGGATCCTCTGAGCTCCTACAATGAGCAGTTCTTC. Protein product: CASSLDPLSSYNEQFF.

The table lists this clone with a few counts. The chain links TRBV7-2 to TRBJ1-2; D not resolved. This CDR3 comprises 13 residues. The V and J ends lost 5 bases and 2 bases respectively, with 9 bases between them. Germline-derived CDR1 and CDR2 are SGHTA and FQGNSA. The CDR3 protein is CASSTTLNYGYTF. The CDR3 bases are TGTGCCAGCAGCACCACCCTAAACTATGGCTACACCTTC. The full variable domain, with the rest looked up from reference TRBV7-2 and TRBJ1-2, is GAGVSQSPSNKVTEKGKDVELRCDPISGHTALYWYRQSLGQGLEFLIYFQGNSAPDKSGLPSDRFSAERTGGSVSTLTIQRTQQEDSAVYLCASSTTLNYGYTFGSGTRLTVV.

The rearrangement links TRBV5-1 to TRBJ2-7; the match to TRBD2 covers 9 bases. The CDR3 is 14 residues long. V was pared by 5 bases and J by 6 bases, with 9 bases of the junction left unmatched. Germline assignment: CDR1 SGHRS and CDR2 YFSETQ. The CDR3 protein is CASRGSGSQSEQYF. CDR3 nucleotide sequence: TGCGCCAGCAGGGGTAGCGGGAGCCAGAGCGAGCAGTACTTC.